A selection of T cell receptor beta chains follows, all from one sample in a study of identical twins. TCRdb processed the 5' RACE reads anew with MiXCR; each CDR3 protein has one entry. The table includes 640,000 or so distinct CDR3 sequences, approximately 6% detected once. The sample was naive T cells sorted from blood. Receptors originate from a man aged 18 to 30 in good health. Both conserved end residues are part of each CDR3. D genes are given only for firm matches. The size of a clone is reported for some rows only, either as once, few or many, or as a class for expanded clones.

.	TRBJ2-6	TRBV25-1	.	CASSGGQGVSGANVLTF	TGTGCCAGCAGTGGCGGGCAGGGCGTCTCTGGGGCCAACGTCCTGACTTTC
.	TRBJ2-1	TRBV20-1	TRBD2	CSARALGLAGDGGQFF	TGCAGTGCTAGAGCGTTGGGACTAGCGGGGGACGGGGGGCAGTTCTTC
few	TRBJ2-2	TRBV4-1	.	CASSQVSLDTGELFF	TGCGCCAGCAGCCAAGTCTCCTTGGACACCGGGGAGCTGTTTTTT
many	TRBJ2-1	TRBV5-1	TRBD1	CASSTTGTGANEQFF	TGCGCCAGCAGCACCACCGGGACAGGGGCCAATGAGCAGTTCTTC
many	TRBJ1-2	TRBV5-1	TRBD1	CASSADRAFGYTF	TGCGCCAGCAGCGCGGACAGGGCGTTTGGCTACACCTTC
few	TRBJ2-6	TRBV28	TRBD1	CASSFWTGQAGANVLTF	TGTGCCAGCAGTTTTTGGACAGGCCAGGCTGGGGCCAACGTCCTGACTTTC
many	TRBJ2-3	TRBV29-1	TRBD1	CSVLSQGVPDTQYF	TGCAGCGTTTTGTCCCAGGGGGTCCCAGATACGCAGTATTTT
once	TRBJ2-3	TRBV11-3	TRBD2	CASSSTAGLGGDTQYF	TGTGCCAGCAGCTCGACAGCGGGACTCGGCGGGGATACGCAGTATTTT
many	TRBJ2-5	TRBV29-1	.	CSVVVQGRETQYF	TGCAGCGTTGTGGTCCAGGGGAGGGAGACCCAGTACTTC
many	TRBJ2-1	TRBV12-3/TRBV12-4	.	CATRRQSYEQFF	TGTGCCACCCGGCGGCAAAGTTATGAGCAGTTCTTC
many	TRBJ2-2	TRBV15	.	CATSLDRNTGELFF	TGTGCCACCAGCCTGGACCGGAACACCGGGGAGCTGTTTTTT
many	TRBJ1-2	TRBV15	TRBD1	CATSRTRQGNYGYTF	TGTGCCACCAGCAGAACTAGACAGGGTAACTATGGCTACACCTTC
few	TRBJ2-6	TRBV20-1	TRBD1	CSARDRGLGSGANVLTF	TGCAGTGCCAGGGACAGGGGGCTAGGCTCTGGGGCCAACGTCCTGACTTTC
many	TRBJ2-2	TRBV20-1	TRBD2	CSASRLAANTGELFF	TGCAGTGCTAGCAGACTAGCGGCGAACACCGGGGAGCTGTTTTTT
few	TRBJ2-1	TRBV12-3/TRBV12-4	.	CASSLGGSLHNEQFF	TGTGCCAGCAGTTTGGGGGGTAGTCTCCATAATGAGCAGTTCTTC